The rows below give T cell receptor beta chains drawn from one sample of a study of siplizumab effects on memory and regulatory T cells. This table comes from immunoSEQ multiplex PCR, and its TCRdb copy is limited to in-frame clones, with some not included. This table holds some 97,000 clones, 92% found once. The sequencing sample was made of Tregs sorted from blood. The receptor source for this set is a human donor in good health. The CDR3 runs from the conserved cysteine through the conserved F or W. Each record gives: J gene, D gene, V gene, clone size, CDR3 protein, CDR3 DNA. The D gene is left open where the match is weak. Size is omitted from some rows. Given values are once, few, many or a class for expanded clones.

TRBJ2-1 | . | TRBV6-1 | . | CASSEGQNNEQFF | TGTGCCAGCAGTGAAGGTCAGAACAATGAGCAGTTCTTC
TRBJ1-5 | TRBD1 | TRBV5-5 | . | CASSLFIGQGNQPQHF | TGTGCCAGCAGCCTGTTTATAGGACAGGGCAATCAGCCCCAGCATTTT
TRBJ2-7 | TRBD1 | TRBV18 | . | CASSPVQGSFGEQYF | TGTGCCAGCTCACCAGTACAGGGGTCCTTCGGCGAGCAGTACTTC
TRBJ1-2 | . | TRBV7-8 | . | CASSLSPHGRGYTF | TGTGCCAGCAGCTTAAGTCCCCACGGAAGGGGCTACACCTTC
TRBJ1-5 | TRBD1 | TRBV19 | . | CASSNQGVGNQPQHF | TGTGCCAGTAGTAATCAGGGGGTAGGCAATCAGCCCCAGCATTTT
TRBJ1-4 | . | TRBV18 | once | CASSPGVSTNEKLFF | TGTGCCAGCTCACCAGGGGTATCAACTAATGAAAAACTGTTTTTT
TRBJ1-2 | TRBD1 | TRBV5-5 | . | CASSFTGGSGYGYTF | TGTGCCAGCAGCTTCACAGGGGGGTCAGGTTATGGCTACACCTTC
TRBJ2-3 | TRBD2 | TRBV11-3 | once | CASSLAGGTPDTQYF | TGTGCCAGCAGCTTAGCGGGAGGGACCCCAGATACGCAGTATTTT
TRBJ1-3 | TRBD1 | TRBV4-1 | once | CASSHPGQTVATIYF | TGCGCCAGCAGCCACCCGGGACAGACAGTTGCCACCATATATTTT
TRBJ2-1 | . | TRBV5-1 | . | CASSLGAGNEQFF | TGCGCCAGCAGCTTGGGGGCGGGCAATGAGCAGTTCTTC
TRBJ1-1 | . | TRBV28 | . | CASSLPPGRGAWTEAFF | TGTGCCAGCAGTCTACCCCCCGGAAGGGGGGCGTGGACTGAAGCTTTCTTT
TRBJ2-1 | TRBD2 | TRBV7-8 | . | CATRVAGVSNEQFF | TGTGCCACCAGAGTGGCGGGAGTATCAAATGAGCAGTTCTTC
TRBJ2-7 | TRBD2 | TRBV7-2 | . | CASSSLLAGGIYEQYF | TGTGCCAGCAGCTCGTTACTAGCGGGAGGGATCTACGAGCAGTACTTC
TRBJ2-7 | . | TRBV10-3 | . | CAITITGSYEQYF | TGTGCCATCACAATTACGGGGTCCTACGAGCAGTACTTC
TRBJ1-2 | . | TRBV9 | . | CASSLPYGFF | TGTGCCAGCAGCCTCCCCTATGGCTTCTTC
TRBJ2-3 | TRBD2 | TRBV19 | . | CASSIPGREGPTDTQYF | TGTGCCAGTAGTATCCCGGGGCGGGAGGGCCCCACAGATACGCAGTATTTT
TRBJ1-5 | . | TRBV19 | . | CASSTITGFSNQPQHF | TGTGCCAGTAGTACGATCACAGGGTTCAGCAATCAGCCCCAGCATTTT
TRBJ2-7 | TRBD1 | TRBV5-1 | . | CASSFRTGVYEQYF | TGCGCCAGCAGCTTCCGGACAGGGGTCTACGAGCAGTACTTC
TRBJ1-4 | . | TRBV7-9 | . | CASSLDGGTEKLFF | TGTGCCAGCAGCTTAGACGGGGGGACGGAAAAACTGTTTTTT
TRBJ2-3 | TRBD2 | TRBV6-5 | . | CATARSAGGAGTQYF | TGTGCCACCGCCAGGTCAGCGGGAGGGGCGGGTACGCAGTATTTT
TRBJ1-3 | . | TRBV6-1 | . | CASLVGRAGNTIYF | TGTGCCAGCCTGGTTGGCAGGGCTGGAAACACCATATATTTT
TRBJ2-5 | . | TRBV2 | once | CASRMWGSQQETQYF | TGTGCCAGCAGGATGTGGGGTAGTCAACAAGAGACCCAGTACTTC
TRBJ2-1 | TRBD1 | TRBV9 | . | CASSVVPAGGNEQFF | TGTGCCAGCAGCGTAGTCCCGGCAGGGGGCAATGAGCAGTTCTTC
TRBJ2-6 | . | TRBV29-1 | . | CTALPSGANVLTF | TGCACCGCCCTCCCCTCTGGGGCCAACGTCCTGACTTTC
TRBJ2-1 | . | TRBV5-1 | . | CASSLALTRWLDNEQFF | TGCGCCAGCAGCTTAGCCTTGACTAGGTGGCTGGACAATGAGCAGTTCTTC
TRBJ1-1 | . | TRBV6-6 | . | CASSYSGGFGTEAFF | TGTGCCAGCAGTTACTCGGGGGGTTTCGGCACTGAAGCTTTCTTT
TRBJ1-3 | TRBD1 | TRBV19 | . | CASSPRDRVENTIYF | TGTGCCAGTAGCCCTCGGGACAGGGTCGAAAACACCATATATTTT
TRBJ1-1 | . | TRBV5-1 | . | CASSLGHPNTGAFF | TGCGCCAGCAGCCTGGGGCACCCTAACACTGGAGCTTTCTTT
TRBJ2-7 | . | TRBV5-4 | . | CASSLGGVLAYEQYF | TGTGCCAGCAGCTTGGGGGGGGTTCTGGCCTACGAGCAGTACTTC
TRBJ2-5 | TRBD1 | TRBV9 | . | CASSVGFGTGMETQYF | TGTGCCAGCAGCGTAGGTTTCGGGACAGGGATGGAGACCCAGTACTTC
TRBJ1-4 | . | TRBV15 | . | CATSRDGQLNEKLFF | TGTGCCACCAGCAGAGATGGCCAGCTTAATGAAAAACTGTTTTTT
TRBJ1-5 | . | TRBV4-1 | . | CASSQDFGSNQPQHF | TGCGCCAGCAGCCAAGATTTCGGGAGCAATCAGCCCCAGCATTTT
TRBJ2-7 | . | TRBV18 | . | CASSPLGFAEQYF | TGTGCCAGCTCACCACTGGGGTTCGCCGAGCAGTACTTC
TRBJ1-6 | . | TRBV7-9 | . | CASSSPTGQLYTPLHF | TGTGCCAGCAGCTCCCCCACCGGACAGCTCTACACACCCCTCCACTTT
TRBJ1-1 | . | TRBV7-9 | . | CASSLTENTEAFF | TGTGCCAGCAGCTTAACAGAGAACACTGAAGCTTTCTTT
TRBJ1-6 | . | TRBV27 | . | CASSLSGLTLNSPLHF | TGTGCCAGCAGTTTGTCCGGGCTCACACTTAATTCACCCCTCCACTTT
TRBJ2-7 | TRBD1 | TRBV28 | . | CASFRGRSYEQYF | TGTGCCAGTTTCAGGGGGCGATCATACGAGCAGTACTTC
TRBJ1-1 | . | TRBV5-4 | . | CASSLFYGGQGITEAFF | TGTGCCAGCAGCTTGTTCTATGGCGGGCAGGGCATCACTGAAGCTTTCTTT
TRBJ1-5 | TRBD1 | TRBV19 | . | CASSIQGTGQPQHF | TGTGCCAGTAGTATACAGGGGACAGGTCAGCCCCAGCATTTT
TRBJ1-5 | . | TRBV6-5 | . | CASSYGPQHF | TGTGCCAGCAGTTACGGGCCCCAGCATTTT
TRBJ2-5 | TRBD1 | TRBV5-6 | . | CASSFNRGSETQYF | TGTGCCAGCAGCTTCAACAGGGGGTCTGAGACCCAGTACTTC